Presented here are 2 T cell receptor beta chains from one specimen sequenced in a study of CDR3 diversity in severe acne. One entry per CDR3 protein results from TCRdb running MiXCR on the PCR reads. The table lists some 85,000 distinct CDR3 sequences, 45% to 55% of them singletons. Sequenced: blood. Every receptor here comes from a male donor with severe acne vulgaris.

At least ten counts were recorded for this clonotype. DNA of the CDR3: TGTGCCAGCAGCGTAGAAGACTATAATTCACCCCTCCACTTT. Amino acids: CASSVEDYNSPLHF. The V call is TRBV9, the J call TRBJ1-6; D call uncertain. CDR1 is SGDLS and CDR2 is YYNGEE in the germline V gene. The V end was cut by 0 bases, the J end by 3 bases, with 4 bases between. This CDR3 comprises 14 residues. The whole variable domain, filled in from reference TRBV9 and TRBJ1-6, reads DSGVTQTPKHLITATGQRVTLRCSPRSGDLSVYWYQQSLDQGLQFLIQYYNGEERAKGNILERFSAQQFPDLHSELNLSSLELGDSALYFCASSVEDYNSPLHFGNGTRLTVT.

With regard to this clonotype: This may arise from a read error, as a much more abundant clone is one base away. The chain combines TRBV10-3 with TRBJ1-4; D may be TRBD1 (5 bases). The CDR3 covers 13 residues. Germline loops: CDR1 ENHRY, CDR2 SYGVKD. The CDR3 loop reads CASGYRQNEELFF. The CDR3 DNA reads TGTGCCAGCGGGTATCGACAGAATGAAGAACTGTTTTTT.